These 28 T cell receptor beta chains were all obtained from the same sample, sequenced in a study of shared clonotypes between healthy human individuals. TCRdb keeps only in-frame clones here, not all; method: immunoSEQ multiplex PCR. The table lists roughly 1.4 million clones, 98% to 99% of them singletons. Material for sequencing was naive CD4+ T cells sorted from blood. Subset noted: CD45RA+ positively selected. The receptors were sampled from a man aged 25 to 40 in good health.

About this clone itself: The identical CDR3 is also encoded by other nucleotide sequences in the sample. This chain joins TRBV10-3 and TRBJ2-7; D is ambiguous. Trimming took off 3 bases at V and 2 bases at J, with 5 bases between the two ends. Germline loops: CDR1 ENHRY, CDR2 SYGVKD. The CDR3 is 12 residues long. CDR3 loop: CAISEGPYEQYF. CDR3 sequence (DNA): TGTGCCATCAGTGAAGGACCCTACGAGCAGTACTTC.

The CDR3 loop is CASSSQQVEGCNQPQHF. Here the CDR3 DNA reads TGTGCCAGCAGCAGCCAACAGGTCGAAGGATGCAATCAGCCCCAGCATTTT. J is TRBJ1-5 and V is TRBV21-1; TRBD1, the table's D call, was not compared with the DNA. TRBV21-1 corresponds to a pseudogene. The CDR3 is made up of 17 amino acids.

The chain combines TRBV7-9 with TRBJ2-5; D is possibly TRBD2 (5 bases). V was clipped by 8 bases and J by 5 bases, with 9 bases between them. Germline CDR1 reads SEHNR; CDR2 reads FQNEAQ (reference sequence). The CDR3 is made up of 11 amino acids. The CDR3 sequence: CASRWRETQYF. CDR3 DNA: TGTGCCAGCCGATGGAGGGAGACCCAGTACTTC. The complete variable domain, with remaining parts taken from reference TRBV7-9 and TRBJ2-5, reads DTGVSQNPRHKITKRGQNVTFRCDPISEHNRLYWYRQTLGQGPEFLTYFQNEAQLEKSRLLSDRFSAERPKGSFSTLEIQRTEQGDSAMYLCASRWRETQYFGPGTRLLVL.

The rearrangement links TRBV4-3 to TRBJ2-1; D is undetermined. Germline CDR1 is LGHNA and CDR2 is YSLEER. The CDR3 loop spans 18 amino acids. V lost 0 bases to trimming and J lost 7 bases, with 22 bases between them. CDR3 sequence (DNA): TGCGCCAGCAGCCAAGATTGGCTAGACCTGGTTGACGATAATGAGCAGTTCTTC. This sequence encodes CASSQDWLDLVDDNEQFF.

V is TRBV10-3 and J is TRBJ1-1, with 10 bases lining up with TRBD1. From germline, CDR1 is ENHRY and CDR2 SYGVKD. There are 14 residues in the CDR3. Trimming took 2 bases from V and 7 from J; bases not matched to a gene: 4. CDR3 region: CAISEGQGGNEAFF. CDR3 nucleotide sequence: TGTGCCATCAGTGAGGGACAGGGGGGGAATGAAGCTTTCTTT.

CDR3 protein: CASSPIRTSGEQYF. The CDR3, as DNA: TGTGCCAGCAGCCCAATTCGGACTAGCGGCGAGCAGTACTTC. The chain carries TRBV11-2 and TRBJ2-7; 10 bases fit TRBD2. Germline CDR1 reads SGHAT; CDR2 reads FQNNGV. The V gene end was trimmed by 5 bases and the J gene end by 6 bases; junction bases not matched to a gene: 7. The CDR3 runs to 14 residues. Filled out from reference TRBV11-2 and TRBJ2-7, the complete variable domain reads EAGVAQSPRYKIIEKRQSVAFWCNPISGHATLYWYQQILGQGPKLLIQFQNNGVVDDSQLPKDRFSAERLKGVDSTLKIQPAKLEDSAVYLCASSPIRTSGEQYFGPGTRLTVT.

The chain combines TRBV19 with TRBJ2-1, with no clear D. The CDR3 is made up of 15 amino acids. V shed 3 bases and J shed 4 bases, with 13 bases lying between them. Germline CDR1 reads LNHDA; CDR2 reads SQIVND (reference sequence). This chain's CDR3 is CASSIHTHRYNEQFF. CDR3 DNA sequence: TGTGCCAGTAGTATCCACACTCACAGATACAATGAGCAGTTCTTC.

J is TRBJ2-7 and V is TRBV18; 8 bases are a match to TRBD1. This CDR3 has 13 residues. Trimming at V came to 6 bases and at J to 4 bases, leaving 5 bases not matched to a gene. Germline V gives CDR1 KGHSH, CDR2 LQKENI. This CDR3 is CASSRDRKYEQYF. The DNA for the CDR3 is TGTGCCAGCTCGCGGGACAGGAAATACGAGCAGTACTTC.

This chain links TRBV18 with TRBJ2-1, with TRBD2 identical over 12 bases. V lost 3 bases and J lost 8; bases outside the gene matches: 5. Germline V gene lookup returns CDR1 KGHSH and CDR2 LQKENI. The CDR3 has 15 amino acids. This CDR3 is CASSPLAGGLDEQFF. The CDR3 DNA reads TGTGCCAGCTCACCCCTAGCGGGAGGGCTCGATGAGCAGTTCTTC.

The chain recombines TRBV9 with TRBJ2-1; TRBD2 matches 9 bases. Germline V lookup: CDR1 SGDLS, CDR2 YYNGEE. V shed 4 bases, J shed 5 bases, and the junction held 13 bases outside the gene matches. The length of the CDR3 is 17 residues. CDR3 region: CASSSRHAGGPNNEQFF. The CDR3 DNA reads TGTGCCAGCAGCTCCCGGCACGCGGGAGGGCCCAACAATGAGCAGTTCTTC.

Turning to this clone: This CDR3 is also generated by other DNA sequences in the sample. The CDR3 DNA reads TGTGCCAGCTCACCACCCTCCTCTGGGGCCAACGTCCTGACTTTC. Translating it yields CASSPPSSGANVLTF. The chain has TRBV18 and TRBJ2-6; D is unresolved. Germline V gene data show CDR1 as KGHSH and CDR2 as LQKENI. With 0 bases removed from V and 0 bases from J, the gap between germline ends came to 3 bases. This CDR3 is built from 15 residues.

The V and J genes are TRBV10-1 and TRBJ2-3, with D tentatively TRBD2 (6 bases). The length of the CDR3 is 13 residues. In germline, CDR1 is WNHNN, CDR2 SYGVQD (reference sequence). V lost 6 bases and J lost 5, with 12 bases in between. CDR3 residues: CASRRDSGDTQYF. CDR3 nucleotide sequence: TGCGCCAGCAGACGGGACTCAGGAGATACGCAGTATTTT.

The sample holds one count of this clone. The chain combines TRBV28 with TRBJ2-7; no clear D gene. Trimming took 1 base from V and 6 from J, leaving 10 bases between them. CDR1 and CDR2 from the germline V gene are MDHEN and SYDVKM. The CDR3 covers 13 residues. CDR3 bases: TGTGCCAGCAGTTTATACGCCTACAGCGAGCAGTACTTC. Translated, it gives CASSLYAYSEQYF.

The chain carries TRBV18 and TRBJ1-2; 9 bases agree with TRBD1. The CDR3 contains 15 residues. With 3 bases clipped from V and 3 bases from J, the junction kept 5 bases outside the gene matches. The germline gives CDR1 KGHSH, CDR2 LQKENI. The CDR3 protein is CASSPGQGRDYGYTF. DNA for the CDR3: TGTGCCAGCTCACCGGGACAGGGTCGCGACTATGGCTACACCTTC.

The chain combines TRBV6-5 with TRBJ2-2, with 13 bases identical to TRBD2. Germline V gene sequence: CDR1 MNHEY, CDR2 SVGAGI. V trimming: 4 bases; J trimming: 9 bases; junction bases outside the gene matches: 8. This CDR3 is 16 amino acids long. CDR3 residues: CASSFRTSGSRRELFF. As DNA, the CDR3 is TGTGCCAGCAGTTTCCGGACTAGCGGGAGTCGCAGGGAGCTGTTTTTT.

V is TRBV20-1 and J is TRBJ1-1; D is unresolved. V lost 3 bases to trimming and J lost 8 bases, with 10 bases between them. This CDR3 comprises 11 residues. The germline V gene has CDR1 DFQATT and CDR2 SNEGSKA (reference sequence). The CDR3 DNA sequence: TGCAGTGCTAGCCCAATGAGGGAAGCTTTCTTT. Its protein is CSASPMREAFF.

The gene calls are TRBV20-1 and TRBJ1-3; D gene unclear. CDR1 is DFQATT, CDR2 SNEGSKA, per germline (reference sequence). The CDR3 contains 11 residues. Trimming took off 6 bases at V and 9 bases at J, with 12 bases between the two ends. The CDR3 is CSAHYAGTIYF. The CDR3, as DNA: TGCAGTGCCCACTACGCCGGCACCATATATTTT.

CDR3 bases: TGTGCCAGCAGCTTAGCCGACTATGAGCAGTTCTTC. This encodes CASSLADYEQFF. This chain uses TRBV7-6 with TRBJ2-1; D is ambiguous. This CDR3 spans 12 amino acids. Germline V gene sequence: CDR1 SGHVS, CDR2 FNYEAQ. V gave up 0 bases and J gave up 8 bases, with 5 bases separating them.

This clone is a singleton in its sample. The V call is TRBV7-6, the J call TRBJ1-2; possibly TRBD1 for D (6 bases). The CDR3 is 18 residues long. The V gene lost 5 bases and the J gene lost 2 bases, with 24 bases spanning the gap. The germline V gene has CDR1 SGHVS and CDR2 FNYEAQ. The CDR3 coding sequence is TGTGCCAGCAGCCCCTTTCGGACAGAGAGAAGTTTAAACTATGGCTACACCTTC. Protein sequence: CASSPFRTERSLNYGYTF.

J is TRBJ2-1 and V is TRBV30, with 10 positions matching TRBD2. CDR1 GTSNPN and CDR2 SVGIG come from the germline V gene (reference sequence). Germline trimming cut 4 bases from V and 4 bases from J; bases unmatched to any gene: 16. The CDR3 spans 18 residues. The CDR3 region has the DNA TGTGCCTGGACTCATTTTTGGGCTAGCGGGAGCCCTTACAATGAGCAGTTCTTC. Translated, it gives CAWTHFWASGSPYNEQFF. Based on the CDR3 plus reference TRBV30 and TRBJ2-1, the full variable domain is SQTIHQWPATLVQPVGSPLSLECTVEGTSNPNLYWYRQAAGRGLQLLFYSVGIGQISSEVPQNLSASRPQDRQFILSSKKLLLSDSGFYLCAWTHFWASGSPYNEQFFGPGTRLTVL.

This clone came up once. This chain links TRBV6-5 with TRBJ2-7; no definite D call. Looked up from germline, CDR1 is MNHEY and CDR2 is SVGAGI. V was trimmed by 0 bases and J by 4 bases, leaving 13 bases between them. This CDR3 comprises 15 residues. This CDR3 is CASSYSKATSYEQYF. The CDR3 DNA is TGTGCCAGCAGTTACTCTAAGGCAACATCGTACGAGCAGTACTTC.

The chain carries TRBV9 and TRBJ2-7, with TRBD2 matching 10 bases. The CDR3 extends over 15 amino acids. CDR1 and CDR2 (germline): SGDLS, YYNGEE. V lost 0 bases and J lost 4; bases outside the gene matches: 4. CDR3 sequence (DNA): TGTGCCAGCAGCGTAGAAGGGACTAGCGTTTACGAGCAGTACTTC. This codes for CASSVEGTSVYEQYF.

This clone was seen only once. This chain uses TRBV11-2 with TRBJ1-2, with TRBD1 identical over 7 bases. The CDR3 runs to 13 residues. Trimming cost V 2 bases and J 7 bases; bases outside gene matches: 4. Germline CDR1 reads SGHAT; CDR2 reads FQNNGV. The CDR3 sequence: CASSLQGDLGYTF. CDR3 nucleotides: TGTGCCAGCAGCTTACAGGGGGATCTTGGCTACACCTTC.

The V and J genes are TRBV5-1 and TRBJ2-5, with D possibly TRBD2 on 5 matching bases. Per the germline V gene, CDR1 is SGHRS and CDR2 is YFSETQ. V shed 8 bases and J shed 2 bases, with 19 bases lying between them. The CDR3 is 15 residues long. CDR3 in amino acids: CASISGEVVQETQYF. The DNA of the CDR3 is TGCGCCAGTATCAGCGGCGAAGTCGTACAAGAGACCCAGTACTTC.

CDR3 residues: CASSPAGTSYEQYF. In nucleotides, the CDR3 is TGTGCCAGCTCACCAGCTGGGACCTCCTACGAGCAGTACTTC. The chain carries TRBV18 and TRBJ2-7; D tentatively reads TRBD1 or TRBD2 (5 bases each). Between the trimmed V and J ends, which lost 2 bases and 0 bases, there was a span of 8 bases. The length of the CDR3 is 14 residues. Germline V gene lookup returns CDR1 KGHSH and CDR2 LQKENI.

The CDR3 region is CATSRVIGPPGEKLFF. The CDR3 nucleotides are TGTGCCACCAGCAGAGTGATAGGACCGCCGGGGGAAAAACTGTTTTTT. V gene TRBV15 combines with J gene TRBJ1-4, with D hard to call. The CDR3 sequence is 16 residues long. Per the germline V gene, CDR1 is LNHNV and CDR2 is YYDKDF (reference sequence). The V end was cut by 1 base, the J end by 8 bases, with 17 bases between. The full variable domain, with the rest looked up from reference TRBV15 and TRBJ1-4, is DAMVIQNPRYQVTQFGKPVTLSCSQTLNHNVMYWYQQKSSQAPKLLFHYYDKDFNNEADTPDNFQSRRPNTSFCFLDIRSPGLGDTAMYLCATSRVIGPPGEKLFFGSGTQLSVL.

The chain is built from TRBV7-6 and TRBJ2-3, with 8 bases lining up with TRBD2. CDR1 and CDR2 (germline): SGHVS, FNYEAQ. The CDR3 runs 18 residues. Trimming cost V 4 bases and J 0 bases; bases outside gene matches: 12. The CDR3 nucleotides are TGTGCCAGCAGCTCCCGACCTACTAGCGGAAGAAGCACAGATACGCAGTATTTT. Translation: CASSSRPTSGRSTDTQYF.

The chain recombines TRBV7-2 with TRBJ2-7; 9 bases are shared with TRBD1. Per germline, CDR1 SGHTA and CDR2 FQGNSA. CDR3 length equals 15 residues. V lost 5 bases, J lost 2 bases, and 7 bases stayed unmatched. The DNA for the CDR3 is TGTGCCAGCAGCCGAACCGGGACAGGGACCTACGAGCAGTACTTC. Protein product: CASSRTGTGTYEQYF.